These 21 T cell receptor beta chains originate from one sample sequenced in a study of blood T cell repertoires in COVID-19. Sequenced by immunoSEQ multiplex PCR; TCRdb stores in-frame clones only, minus some. The sample shows about 180,000 clones, about nine tenths of them seen only once. Sequenced: peripheral blood. Receptors originate from a man aged 18 to 29 who had recovered from COVID-19.

V is TRBV5-8 and J is TRBJ2-7, with 7 positions matching TRBD1. Losses at the gene ends were 2 bases for V and 1 base for J; bases not matched to a gene: 3. Germline CDR1 and CDR2: SGHTS and YDEGEE. The CDR3 is made up of 14 amino acids. CDR3: CASSFGTASYEQYF. CDR3 bases: TGTGCCAGCAGCTTCGGGACAGCATCCTACGAGCAGTACTTC.

CDR3 in DNA: TGTGCCAGCAGACTCGACCGACTAGCGGGAGATCGAAACAATGAGCAGTTCTTC. Residues: CASRLDRLAGDRNNEQFF. The chain combines TRBV27 with TRBJ2-1; 12 positions agree with TRBD2. Per the germline V gene, CDR1 is MNHEY and CDR2 is SMNVEV (reference sequence). CDR3 length: 18 amino acids. V dropped 6 bases and J dropped 5; count of bases not matched to a gene: 14.

The chain joins TRBV3-1 (or the pseudogene TRBV3-2) to TRBJ1-1; the D gene is possibly TRBD1 (6 bases). The CDR3 sequence is 15 residues long. Germline loops: CDR1 LGHDT, CDR2 YNNKEL (reference sequence). V was shortened by 4 bases and J by 4 bases, with 16 bases between the two germline ends. Written as DNA, the CDR3 is TGTGCCAGCAGCCCGGGGGGGGCCGGGAGCACTGAAGCTTTCTTT. It yields the protein CASSPGGAGSTEAFF.

The chain combines TRBV9 with TRBJ2-1; 11 nucleotides agree with TRBD2. Germline CDR1 is SGDLS and CDR2 is YYNGEE. This CDR3 has 16 amino acids. Unmatched junction bases numbered 6, after V lost 4 bases and J lost 3 bases. CDR3 DNA sequence: TGTGCCAGCAGCAGGGAGGGACTAGCGGTCTACAATGAGCAGTTCTTC. This sequence encodes CASSREGLAVYNEQFF.

The rearrangement joins TRBV27 to TRBJ2-5; 10 bases align to TRBD1. The V gene's germline CDR1 is MNHEY and CDR2 SMNVEV (reference sequence). The ends lost 6 bases at V and 5 bases at J; junction bases unmatched: 6. This CDR3 spans 14 amino acids. CDR3 nucleotides: TGTGCCAGCAGAAGGACAGGGGGAACGGAGACCCAGTACTTC. It encodes CASRRTGGTETQYF.

This sequence joins TRBV6-5 and TRBJ1-1; possible D gene TRBD1, 5 bases. Per germline, CDR1 MNHEY and CDR2 SVGAGI. The CDR3 spans 13 residues. Deletions cut 2 bases from V and 4 bases from J, with 8 bases between. CDR3 bases: TGTGCCAGCAGTTACGTGGGGGGCACTGAAGCTTTCTTT. It translates to CASSYVGGTEAFF.

This rearrangement joins TRBV5-1 to TRBJ1-5, with a weak D call TRBD1 (5 bases). The CDR3 extends over 14 amino acids. The V gene's germline CDR1 is SGHRS and CDR2 YFSETQ. V lost 1 base and J lost 5, with 10 bases in between. The CDR3 sequence is CASSLNGGDQPQHF. The CDR3 nucleotides read TGCGCCAGCAGCTTGAACGGAGGGGATCAGCCCCAGCATTTT.

This clone was seen just once. This chain uses TRBV10-3 with TRBJ1-2; TRBD1 agrees at 8 bases. The CDR3 length is 14 residues. Trimming cost V 6 bases and J 5 bases; bases outside gene matches: 8. Germline CDR1 reads ENHRY; CDR2 reads SYGVKD. The CDR3 nucleotides are TGTGCCATCAGCGCAGGGGGCGCGATGTATGGCTACACCTTC. Translating it yields CAISAGGAMYGYTF.

The chain uses TRBV7-9 and TRBJ2-7; TRBD1 matches at 9 bases. This CDR3 is 14 amino acids long. Germline CDR1 SEHNR, CDR2 FQNEAQ (reference sequence). With 1 base clipped from V and 6 bases from J, the junction kept 4 bases outside the gene matches. CDR3 coding DNA: TGTGCCAGCAGCTTAGGGACAGGGGAGGCCGAGCAGTACTTC. Its translation: CASSLGTGEAEQYF. The full variable domain, completed using reference TRBV7-9 and TRBJ2-7, is DTGVSQNPRHKITKRGQNVTFRCDPISEHNRLYWYRQTLGQGPEFLTYFQNEAQLEKSRLLSDRFSAERPKGSFSTLEIQRTEQGDSAMYLCASSLGTGEAEQYFGPGTRLTVT.

The V and J genes are TRBV5-1 and TRBJ1-2; possible D gene TRBD1, 6 bases. V shed 0 bases and J shed 3 bases, with 12 bases lying between them. Germline V CDR1 and CDR2: SGHRS, YFSETQ. This CDR3 contains 15 residues. This chain's CDR3 is CASSLAREGDYGYTF. The DNA for the CDR3 is TGCGCCAGCAGCTTGGCCAGGGAGGGGGACTATGGCTACACCTTC.

The rearrangement uses TRBV21-1 and TRBJ2-3; TRBD2 is the table's D call, not checked against the DNA. TRBV21-1 is shown as a pseudogene. CDR3 size: 18 residues. CDR3 DNA sequence: TGTGCCAGCCCGCCGGGACTAGCGGGAGGTGTGGCCACAGATACGCAGTATTTT. Its translation: CASPPGLAGGVATDTQYF.

The V call is TRBV7-3, the J call TRBJ2-2, with TRBD1 as a possible D gene (6 bases). The CDR3 runs 14 residues. Per the germline V gene, CDR1 is SGHTA and CDR2 is FQGTGA. The germline V and J ends were trimmed by 1 base and 4 bases, with 7 bases remaining between them. CDR3 region: CASSLNRATGELFF. The DNA of the CDR3 is TGTGCCAGCAGCTTAAACAGGGCCACCGGGGAGCTGTTTTTT. Full variable domain (outside the CDR3, taken from reference TRBV7-3 and TRBJ2-2): GAGVSQTPSNKVTEKGKYVELRCDPISGHTALYWYRQSLGQGPEFLIYFQGTGAADDSGLPNDRFFAVRPEGSVSTLKIQRTERGDSAVYLCASSLNRATGELFFGEGSRLTVL.

This clone was recorded a few times. The V call is TRBV25-1, the J call TRBJ1-2; no clear D. Trimming took off 2 bases at V and 4 bases at J, with 5 bases between the two ends. Per the germline V gene, CDR1 is MGHDK and CDR2 is SYGVNS. The CDR3 spans 12 residues. The CDR3 DNA follows: TGTGCCAGCAGTGAACAGGTCTATGGCTACACCTTC. It encodes CASSEQVYGYTF.

The chain is built from TRBV4-1 and TRBJ2-3, with no clear D. Germline CDR1 and CDR2: MGHRA and YSYEKL. Trimming left V 0 bases short and J 6 bases short, with 13 bases between. This CDR3 contains 15 residues. This chain's CDR3 is CASSQDFASLDTQYF. CDR3 nucleotides: TGCGCCAGCAGCCAAGATTTCGCGTCCTTGGATACGCAGTATTTT.

This chain links TRBV18 with TRBJ2-3, with D uncertain. Trimming pared 6 bases from V and 2 bases from J, leaving 9 bases between. CDR1 is KGHSH and CDR2 is LQKENI in the germline V gene. CDR3 size: 13 residues. The CDR3 protein is CASSSAATDTQYF. The DNA for the CDR3 is TGTGCCAGCTCCTCGGCGGCCACAGATACGCAGTATTTT.

The CDR3 nucleotides read TGTGCCAGCAGCTTCCAAGGGGCAACTAATGAAAAACTGTTTTTT. This codes for CASSFQGATNEKLFF. This sequence joins TRBV7-9 and TRBJ1-4, with a weak D call TRBD1 (5 bases). The CDR3 totals 15 residues. Per germline, CDR1 SEHNR and CDR2 FQNEAQ (reference sequence). V was trimmed by 3 bases and J by 0 bases, leaving 8 bases between them.

This clone was seen once. The J gene is TRBJ1-3, the V gene TRBV10-3; D not resolved. Germline lookup yields CDR1 ENHRY and CDR2 SYGVKD. Deletions cut 0 bases from V and 3 bases from J, with 6 bases between. The length of the CDR3 is 14 residues. The DNA of the CDR3 is TGTGCCATCAGTGAGTCGCGGGATGGAAACACCATATATTTT. This encodes CAISESRDGNTIYF.

The V call is TRBV5-1, the J call TRBJ1-2; D gene ambiguous. Germline V gene sequence: CDR1 SGHRS, CDR2 YFSETQ. The V and J ends lost 2 bases and 5 bases respectively, with 13 bases between them. This CDR3 has 14 residues. This CDR3 is CASSFSGNSYGYTF. The CDR3 DNA sequence: TGCGCCAGCAGCTTTTCGGGAAATTCTTATGGCTACACCTTC.

The genes are TRBV2 and TRBJ2-1; 7 bases are shared with TRBD2. J lost 6 bases, V lost 6 bases, and 8 bases had no gene match. From germline, CDR1 is SNHLY and CDR2 FYNNEI. The CDR3 runs to 14 residues. The CDR3 loop is CASRAGLTINEQFF. As DNA, the CDR3 is TGTGCCAGCAGAGCGGGACTAACCATCAATGAGCAGTTCTTC.

To note about this clone: The sample has other DNA sequences that encode this CDR3 too. This chain joins TRBV7-2 and TRBJ1-2; TRBD1 might be the D (5 bases). The ends were cut back, 2 bases at V and 4 bases at J, with 11 bases in the middle. CDR3 length equals 14 residues. Germline lookup yields CDR1 SGHTA and CDR2 FQGNSA. The CDR3: CASSLSQGGYGYTF. CDR3 nucleotides: TGTGCCAGCAGCTTAAGTCAGGGTGGCTATGGCTACACCTTC.

V usage is TRBV5-4 and J usage is TRBJ2-5, with 11 nucleotides matching TRBD2. Trimming took 4 bases from V and 6 from J; bases not matched to a gene: 5. The germline V gene encodes CDR1 SGHNT and CDR2 YYREEE (reference sequence). The CDR3 sequence is 14 residues long. The DNA for the CDR3 is TGTGCCAGCAGCCCGTCGACTAGCGGGAAGACCCAGTACTTC. Amino acid sequence: CASSPSTSGKTQYF.